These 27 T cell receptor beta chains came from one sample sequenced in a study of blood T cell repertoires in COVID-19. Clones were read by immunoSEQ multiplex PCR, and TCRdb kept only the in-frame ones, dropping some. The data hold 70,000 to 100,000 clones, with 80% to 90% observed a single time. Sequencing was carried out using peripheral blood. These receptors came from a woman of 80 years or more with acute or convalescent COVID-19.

The CDR3, as DNA: TGTGCCAGCAGCCAAGGGGGGACTAGCTCCTACGAGCAGTACTTC. Protein: CASSQGGTSSYEQYF. The chain couples TRBV6-5 to TRBJ2-7; TRBD2 aligns across 8 bases. J gave up 0 bases and V 6 bases, and 7 bases lay outside the gene matches. The CDR3 length is 15 residues. CDR1 is MNHEY and CDR2 is SVGAGI in the germline V gene.

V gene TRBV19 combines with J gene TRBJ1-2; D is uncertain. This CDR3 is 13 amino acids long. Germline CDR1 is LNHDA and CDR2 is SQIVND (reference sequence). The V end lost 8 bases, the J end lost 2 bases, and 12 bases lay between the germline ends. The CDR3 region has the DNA TGTGCCAGTTTACGGGGATGGAACTATGGCTACACCTTC. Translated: CASLRGWNYGYTF.

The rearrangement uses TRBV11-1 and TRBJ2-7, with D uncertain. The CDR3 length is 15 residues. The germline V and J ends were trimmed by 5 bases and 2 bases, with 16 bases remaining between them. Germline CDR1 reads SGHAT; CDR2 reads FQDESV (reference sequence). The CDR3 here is CASSPYSTQTYEQYF. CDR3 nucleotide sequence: TGTGCCAGCAGCCCGTACAGCACCCAAACCTACGAGCAGTACTTC. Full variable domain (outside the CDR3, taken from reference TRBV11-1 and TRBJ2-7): EAEVAQSPRYKITEKSQAVAFWCDPISGHATLYWYRQILGQGPELLVQFQDESVVDDSQLPKDRFSAERLKGVDSTLKIQPAELGDSAMYLCASSPYSTQTYEQYFGPGTRLTVT.

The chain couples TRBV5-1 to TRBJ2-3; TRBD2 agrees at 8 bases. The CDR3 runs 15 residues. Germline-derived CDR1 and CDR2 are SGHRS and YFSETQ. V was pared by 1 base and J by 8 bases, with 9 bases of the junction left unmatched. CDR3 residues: CASSLTSGEGGTQYF. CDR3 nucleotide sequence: TGCGCCAGCAGCTTGACTAGCGGAGAGGGGGGTACGCAGTATTTT. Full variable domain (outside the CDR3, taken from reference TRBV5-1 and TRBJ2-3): KAGVTQTPRYLIKTRGQQVTLSCSPISGHRSVSWYQQTPGQGLQFLFEYFSETQRNKGNFPGRFSGRQFSNSRSEMNVSTLELGDSALYLCASSLTSGEGGTQYFGPGTRLTVL.

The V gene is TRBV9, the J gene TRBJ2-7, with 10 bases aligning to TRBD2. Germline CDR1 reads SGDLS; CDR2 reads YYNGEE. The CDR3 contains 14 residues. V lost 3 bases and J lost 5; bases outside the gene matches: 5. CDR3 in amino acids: CASSGSSGGDEQYF. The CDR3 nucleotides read TGTGCCAGCAGCGGCTCTAGCGGGGGCGACGAGCAGTACTTC.

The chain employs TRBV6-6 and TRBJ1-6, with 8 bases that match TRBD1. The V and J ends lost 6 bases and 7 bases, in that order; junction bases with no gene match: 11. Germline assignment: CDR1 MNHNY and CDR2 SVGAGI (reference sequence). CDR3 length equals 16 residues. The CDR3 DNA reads TGTGCCAGCAGGATTAGAGGGACAGGCGGCAATTCACCCCTCCACTTT. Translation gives CASRIRGTGGNSPLHF.

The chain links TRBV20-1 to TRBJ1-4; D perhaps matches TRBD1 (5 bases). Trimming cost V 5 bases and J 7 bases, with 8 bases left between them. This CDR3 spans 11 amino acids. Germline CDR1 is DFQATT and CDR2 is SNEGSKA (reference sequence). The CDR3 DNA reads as TGCAGTGCTGCCAGGGTTGAAAAACTGTTTTTT. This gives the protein CSAARVEKLFF.

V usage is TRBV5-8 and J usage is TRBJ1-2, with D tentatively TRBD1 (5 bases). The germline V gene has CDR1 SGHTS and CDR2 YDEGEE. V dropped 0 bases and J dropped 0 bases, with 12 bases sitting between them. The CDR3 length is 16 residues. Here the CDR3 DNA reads TGTGCCAGCAGCTTGGGGGCAGGGCAGACTAACTATGGCTACACCTTC. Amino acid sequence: CASSLGAGQTNYGYTF.

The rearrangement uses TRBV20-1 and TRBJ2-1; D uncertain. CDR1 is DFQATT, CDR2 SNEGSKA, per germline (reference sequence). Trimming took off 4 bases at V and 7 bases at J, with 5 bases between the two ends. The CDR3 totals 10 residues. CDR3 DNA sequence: TGCAGTGCTACTAATAATGAGCAGTTCTTC. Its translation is CSATNNEQFF.

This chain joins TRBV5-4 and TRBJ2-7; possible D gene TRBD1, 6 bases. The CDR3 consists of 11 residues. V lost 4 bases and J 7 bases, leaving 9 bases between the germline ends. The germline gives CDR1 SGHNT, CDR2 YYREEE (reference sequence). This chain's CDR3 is CASSGTFEQYF. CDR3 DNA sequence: TGTGCCAGCAGCGGGACATTTGAGCAGTACTTC.

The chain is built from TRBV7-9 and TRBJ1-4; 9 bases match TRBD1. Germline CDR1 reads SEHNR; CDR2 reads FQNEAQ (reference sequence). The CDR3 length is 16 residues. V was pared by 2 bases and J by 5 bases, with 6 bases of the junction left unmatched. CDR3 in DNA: TGTGCCAGCAGCTTAAGATCCGGGACAGGGAATGAAAAACTGTTTTTT. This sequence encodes CASSLRSGTGNEKLFF.

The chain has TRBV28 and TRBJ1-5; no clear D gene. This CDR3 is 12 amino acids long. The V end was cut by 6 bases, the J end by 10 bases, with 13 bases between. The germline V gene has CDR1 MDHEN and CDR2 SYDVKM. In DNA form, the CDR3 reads TGTGCCAGCAGCACCGCTCCGGGACCCCAGCATTTT. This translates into CASSTAPGPQHF.

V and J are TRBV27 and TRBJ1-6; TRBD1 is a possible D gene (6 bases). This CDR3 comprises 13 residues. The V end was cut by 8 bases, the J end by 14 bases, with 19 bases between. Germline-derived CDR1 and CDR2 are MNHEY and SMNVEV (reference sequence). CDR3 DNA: TGTGCCAGCCACAAGCCAGGGGAAGGGTCCCTCCACTTT. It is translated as CASHKPGEGSLHF.

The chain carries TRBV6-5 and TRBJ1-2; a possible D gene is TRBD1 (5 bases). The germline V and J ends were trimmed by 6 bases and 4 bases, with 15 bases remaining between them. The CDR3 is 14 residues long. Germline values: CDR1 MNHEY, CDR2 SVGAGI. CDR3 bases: TGTGCCAGCAGCCGGGGGGGAGTCTCCTATGGCTACACCTTC. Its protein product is CASSRGGVSYGYTF.

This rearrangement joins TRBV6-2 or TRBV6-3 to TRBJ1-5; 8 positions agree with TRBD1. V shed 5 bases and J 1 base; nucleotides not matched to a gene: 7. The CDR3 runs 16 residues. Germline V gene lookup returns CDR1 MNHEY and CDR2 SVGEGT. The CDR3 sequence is CASSGTGGWSNQPQHF. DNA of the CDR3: TGTGCCAGCAGTGGTACAGGGGGATGGAGCAATCAGCCCCAGCATTTT.

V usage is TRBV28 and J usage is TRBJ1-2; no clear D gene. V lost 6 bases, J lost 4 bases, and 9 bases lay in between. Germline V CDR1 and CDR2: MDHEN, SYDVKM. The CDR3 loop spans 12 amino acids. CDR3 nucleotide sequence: TGTGCCAGCAGCTCTATTCTCTATGGCTACACCTTC. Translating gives CASSSILYGYTF.

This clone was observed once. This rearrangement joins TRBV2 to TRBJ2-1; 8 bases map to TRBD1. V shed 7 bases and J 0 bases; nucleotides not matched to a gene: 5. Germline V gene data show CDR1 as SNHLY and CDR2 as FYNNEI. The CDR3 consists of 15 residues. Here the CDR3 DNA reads TGTGCCAGCAACTTAGACAGGGGCTCCTACAATGAGCAGTTCTTC. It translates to CASNLDRGSYNEQFF.

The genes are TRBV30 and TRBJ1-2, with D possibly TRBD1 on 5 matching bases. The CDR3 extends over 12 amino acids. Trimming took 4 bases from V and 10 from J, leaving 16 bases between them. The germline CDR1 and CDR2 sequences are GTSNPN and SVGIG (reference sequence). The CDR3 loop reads CAWNLGTGVYTF. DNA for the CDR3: TGTGCCTGGAATCTCGGGACGGGAGTCTACACCTTC.

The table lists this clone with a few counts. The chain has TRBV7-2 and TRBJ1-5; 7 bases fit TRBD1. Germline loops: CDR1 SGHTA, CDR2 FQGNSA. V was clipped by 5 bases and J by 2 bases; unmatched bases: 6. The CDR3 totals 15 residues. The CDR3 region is CASSDLGQGNQPQHF. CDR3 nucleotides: TGTGCCAGCAGCGACCTAGGACAGGGCAATCAGCCCCAGCATTTT.

The CDR3 loop reads CASSRYNRDTGELFF. DNA for the CDR3: TGTGCCAGCAGCCGATACAACAGGGACACCGGGGAGCTGTTTTTT. The genes are TRBV5-6 and TRBJ2-2; D perhaps matches TRBD1 (6 bases). Trimming removed 4 bases at V and 3 bases at J, with 13 bases between. The germline CDR1 and CDR2 sequences are SGHDT and YYEEEE. CDR3 length: 15 residues.

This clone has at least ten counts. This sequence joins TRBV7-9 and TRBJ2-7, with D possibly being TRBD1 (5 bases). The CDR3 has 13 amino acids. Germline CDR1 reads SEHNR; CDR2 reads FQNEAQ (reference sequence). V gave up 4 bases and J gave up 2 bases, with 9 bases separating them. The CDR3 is CASSSRGPYEQYF. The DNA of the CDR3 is TGTGCCAGCAGCTCAAGGGGCCCCTACGAGCAGTACTTC.

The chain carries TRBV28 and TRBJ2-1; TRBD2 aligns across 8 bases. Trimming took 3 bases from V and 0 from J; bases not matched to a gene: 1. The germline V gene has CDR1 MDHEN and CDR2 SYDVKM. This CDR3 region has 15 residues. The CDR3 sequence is CASSFAGGSYNEQFF. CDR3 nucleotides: TGTGCCAGCAGTTTCGCGGGGGGCTCCTACAATGAGCAGTTCTTC.

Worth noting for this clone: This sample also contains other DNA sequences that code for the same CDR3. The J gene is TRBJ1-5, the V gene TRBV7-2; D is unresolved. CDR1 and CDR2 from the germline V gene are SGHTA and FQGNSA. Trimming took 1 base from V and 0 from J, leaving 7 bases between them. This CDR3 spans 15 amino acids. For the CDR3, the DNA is TGTGCCAGCAGCTTAGTTGGCGGTAGCAATCAGCCCCAGCATTTT. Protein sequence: CASSLVGGSNQPQHF.

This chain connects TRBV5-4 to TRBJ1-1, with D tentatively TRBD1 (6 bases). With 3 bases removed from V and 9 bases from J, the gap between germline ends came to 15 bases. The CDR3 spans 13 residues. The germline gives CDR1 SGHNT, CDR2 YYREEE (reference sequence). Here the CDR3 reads CASSSNPDSKAFF. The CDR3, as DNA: TGTGCCAGCAGCTCTAACCCGGACAGTAAAGCTTTCTTT.

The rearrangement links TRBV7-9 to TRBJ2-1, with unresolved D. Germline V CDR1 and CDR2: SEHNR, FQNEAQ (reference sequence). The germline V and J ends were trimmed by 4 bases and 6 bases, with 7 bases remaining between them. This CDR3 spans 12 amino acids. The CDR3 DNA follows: TGTGCCAGCAGCTCCCCGTTCAATGAGCAGTTCTTC. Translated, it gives CASSSPFNEQFF.

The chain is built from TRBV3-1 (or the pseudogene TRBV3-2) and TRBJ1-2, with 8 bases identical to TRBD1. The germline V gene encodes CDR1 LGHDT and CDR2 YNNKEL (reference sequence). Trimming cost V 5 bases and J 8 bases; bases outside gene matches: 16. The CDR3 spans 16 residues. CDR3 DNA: TGTGCCAGCAGCGAATCCGTGGGCAGGGGGCCGGGGGGCTACACCTTC. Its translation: CASSESVGRGPGGYTF.

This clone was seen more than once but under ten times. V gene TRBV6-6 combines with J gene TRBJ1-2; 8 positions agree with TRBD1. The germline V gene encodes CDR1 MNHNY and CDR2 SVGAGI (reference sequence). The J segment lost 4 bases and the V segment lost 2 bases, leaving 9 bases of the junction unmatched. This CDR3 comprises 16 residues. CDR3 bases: TGTGCCAGCAGTTACCCCTGGACAGGGAACCTCTATGGCTACACCTTC. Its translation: CASSYPWTGNLYGYTF.